This T cell receptor beta chain was sequenced in a study of early T cells in non-severe SARS-CoV-2 infection (dated by TCRdb to the early 2020s). Describing the broader study: Because TCR sequencing relied on bulk RNA taken from unsorted whole blood, pairing of alpha and beta chains was not possible. General study outcomes and caveats: VDJdb matching was skewed toward anti-spike CD8 responses, so virus-specific expansions were likely underestimated and private and CD4 specificities were missed.

The sample holds a few counts of this clonotype. Its antigen is unknown. Per-base quality was not reported, and no clone a single base away is much larger than it. Via the germline V gene, CDR1 is SQVTM and CDR2 ANQGSEA. The CDR3 numbers 15 residues from cysteine through phenylalanine. The DNA shown is the 45-base CDR3, in frame from base 1. Germline trimming amounts to 6 bases on V and 0 bases on J, with 9 as the count of junction bases outside the gene matches. Libraries were built with 5' RACE. Sequencer: NextSeq 500. Unique molecular identifiers were attached to individual cDNA molecules in the TCR library protocol so that sequencing error and PCR bias could be corrected. TCR alpha and beta chains were both sequenced, and the abundances of alpha and beta sequences in each sample were closely correlated with each other. From the authors' description of their analysis: Decombinator V4 was used to perform V gene, J gene and CDR3 annotation of TCR sequences. TCRs were defined as expanded if a significant change between any two time points was detected under a Poisson model with p below 0.0001. TCR abundances were normalised to the total number of TCRs sequenced in each sample and reported as counts per million. MAIT TCRs were defined by TRAV1-2 paired with TRAJ12, TRAJ20 or TRAJ33, and iNKT TCRs by TRAV10 paired with TRAJ18. A search of VDJdb, accessed on 1 November 2021, was run for TCRs annotated to CMV, EBV and SARS-CoV-2, with TCRs annotated for multiple antigens excluded. The public sequencing data were trimmed at Q25 with fastp and processed into clonotypes with MiXCR by TCRdb, which kept only in-frame beta chains. Entries that share a CDR3 protein sequence are merged under the most common genes and DNA. Here the V and J calls rest on TCRdb's processing, not on the authors' analysis. In all, the sample holds around 82,000 distinct CDR3 sequences, and roughly 14% of those were seen once. Around 0.5% of the sample goes to the ten largest clones.

A case-control design nested within a healthcare worker cohort in London, UK, was used, with weekly nasopharyngeal swab PCR tests and blood sampling performed. Healthcare workers were enrolled in the week of the UK lockdown, from 23 to 31 March 2020, and were followed every week for up to roughly 16 weeks. The sample consisted of whole blood. In this chain, TRBV29-1 is recombined with TRBJ1-1; the central 8 bases match TRBD1. The receptor was derived from an adult who was a healthcare worker with PCR-confirmed SARS-CoV-2 infection or an uninfected control (not recorded which). In nucleotides, the sequence is TGCAGCGTCCAGGGGGCGCGAGTTATGAACACTGAAGCTTTCTTT. This sequence encodes CSVQGARVMNTEAFF.